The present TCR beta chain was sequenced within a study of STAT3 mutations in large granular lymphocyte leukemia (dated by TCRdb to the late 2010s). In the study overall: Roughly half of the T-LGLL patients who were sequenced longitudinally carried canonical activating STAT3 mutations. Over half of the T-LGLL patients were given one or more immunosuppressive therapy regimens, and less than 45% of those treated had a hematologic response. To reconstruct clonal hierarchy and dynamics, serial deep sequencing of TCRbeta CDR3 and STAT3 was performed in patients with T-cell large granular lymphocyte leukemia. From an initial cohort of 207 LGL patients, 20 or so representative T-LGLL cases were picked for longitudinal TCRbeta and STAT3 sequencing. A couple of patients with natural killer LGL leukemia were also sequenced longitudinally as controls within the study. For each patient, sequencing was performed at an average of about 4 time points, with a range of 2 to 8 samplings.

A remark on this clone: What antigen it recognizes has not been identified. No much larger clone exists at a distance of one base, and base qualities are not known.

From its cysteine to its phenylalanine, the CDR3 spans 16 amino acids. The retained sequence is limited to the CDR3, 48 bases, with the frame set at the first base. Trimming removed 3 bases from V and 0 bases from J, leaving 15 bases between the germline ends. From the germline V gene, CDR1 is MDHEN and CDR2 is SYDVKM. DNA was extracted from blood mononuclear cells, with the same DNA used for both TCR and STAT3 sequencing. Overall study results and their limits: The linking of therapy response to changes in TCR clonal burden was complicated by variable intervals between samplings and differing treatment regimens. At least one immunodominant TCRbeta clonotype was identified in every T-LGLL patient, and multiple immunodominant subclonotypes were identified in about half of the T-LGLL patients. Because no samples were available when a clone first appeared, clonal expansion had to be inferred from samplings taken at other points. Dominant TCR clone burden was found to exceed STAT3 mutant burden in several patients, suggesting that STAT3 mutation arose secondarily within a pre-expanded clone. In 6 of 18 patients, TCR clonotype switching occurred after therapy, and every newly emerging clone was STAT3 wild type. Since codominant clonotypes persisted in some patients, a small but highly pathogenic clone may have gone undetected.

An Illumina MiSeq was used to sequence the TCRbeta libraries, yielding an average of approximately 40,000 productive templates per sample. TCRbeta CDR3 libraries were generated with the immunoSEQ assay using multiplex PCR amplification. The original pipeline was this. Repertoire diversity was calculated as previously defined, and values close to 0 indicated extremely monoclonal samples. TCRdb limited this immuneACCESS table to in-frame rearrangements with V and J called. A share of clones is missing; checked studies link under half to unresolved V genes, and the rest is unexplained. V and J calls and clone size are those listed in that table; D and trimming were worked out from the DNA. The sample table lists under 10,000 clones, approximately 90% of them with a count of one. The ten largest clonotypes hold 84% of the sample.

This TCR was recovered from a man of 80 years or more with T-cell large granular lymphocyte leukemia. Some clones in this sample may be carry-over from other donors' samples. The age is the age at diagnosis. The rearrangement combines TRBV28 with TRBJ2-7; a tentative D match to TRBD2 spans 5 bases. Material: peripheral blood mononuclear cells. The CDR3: CASSFRPRGFSYEQYF. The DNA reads TGTGCCAGCAGTTTCCGGCCCCGGGGTTTCTCCTACGAGCAGTACTTC.